A selection of T cell receptor beta chains follows, all from one sample in a study of PD-1 blockade in classical Hodgkin lymphoma. Produced via immunoSEQ multiplex PCR; TCRdb's table is partial and in-frame only. The data show some 84,000 clones, approximately 88% seen once. The starting material was peripheral blood mononuclear cells (PBMCs), obtained at baseline. The receptor set was obtained from a human donor with classical Hodgkin lymphoma. Each CDR3 is given without its conserved first and last residue. The D gene is left open where the match is weak.

>.|TRBJ2-1|TRBV28
ASSLSQDRYQF
>.|TRBJ2-7|TRBV2
ASSEWGDSEQY
>.|TRBJ2-7|TRBV2
ASSEMVNGEQY
>TRBD2|TRBJ2-3|TRBV4-2
ASSLGTSGNADTQY
>.|TRBJ2-2|TRBV7-9
ASSWDPNTGELF
>TRBD2|TRBJ2-1|TRBV11-2
ASSDGLAGYNEQF
>.|TRBJ2-5|TRBV14
ASKSGGYQETQY
>TRBD1|TRBJ1-2|TRBV29-1
SASGTVHGYT
>TRBD1|TRBJ1-5|TRBV4-3
ASSQDPQGYSNQPQH
>TRBD1|TRBJ1-1|TRBV5-6
ASSRGQWTEAF
>.|TRBJ1-2|TRBV6-5
ASRTRTGFAGYT
>.|TRBJ1-4|TRBV28
ASSRGGTPTNEKLF
>.|TRBJ2-5|TRBV5-1
ASSFPGGGQETQY
>TRBD1|TRBJ1-1|TRBV7-7
ASSLRDRAAF
>.|TRBJ1-1|TRBV18
ASSPGGGRTEAF
>.|TRBJ2-2|TRBV27
ASGLARYGELF
>TRBD2|TRBJ2-1|TRBV9
ASITAGGYNEQF
>.|TRBJ2-1|TRBV9
ASSGHGDSYNEQF
>.|TRBJ2-3|TRBV5-4
ASSLGLAPDTQY
>.|TRBJ2-7|TRBV6-1
ASSQASYEQY
>.|TRBJ1-2|TRBV7-2
ASSSGVQGRGYGYT
>.|TRBJ2-1|TRBV7-2
ASSSSTRPSYNEQF
>TRBD2|TRBJ2-3|TRBV7-9
ASSSGTSGRYGTDTQY
>.|TRBJ2-7|TRBV27
ASSLRVSYEQY
>.|TRBJ2-1|TRBV11-3
ASSASGVSPYNEQF
>TRBD1|TRBJ1-1|TRBV6-6
ASSYGTGVNTEAF
>.|TRBJ1-1|TRBV30
AWNEGLADEAF
>.|TRBJ2-7|TRBV12-5
ASGLGTPRLSYEQY